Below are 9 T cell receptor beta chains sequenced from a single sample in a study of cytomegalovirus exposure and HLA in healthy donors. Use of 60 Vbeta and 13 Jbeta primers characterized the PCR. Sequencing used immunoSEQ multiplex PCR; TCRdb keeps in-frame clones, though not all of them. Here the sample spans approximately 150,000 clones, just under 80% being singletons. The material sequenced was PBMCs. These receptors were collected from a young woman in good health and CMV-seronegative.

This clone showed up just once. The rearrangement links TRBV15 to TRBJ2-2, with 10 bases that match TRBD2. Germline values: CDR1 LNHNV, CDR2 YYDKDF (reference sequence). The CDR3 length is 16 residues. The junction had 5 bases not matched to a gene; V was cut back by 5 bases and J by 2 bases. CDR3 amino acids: CATSRTSGINTGELFF. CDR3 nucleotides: TGTGCCACCAGCCGCACTAGCGGGATTAACACCGGGGAGCTGTTTTTT.

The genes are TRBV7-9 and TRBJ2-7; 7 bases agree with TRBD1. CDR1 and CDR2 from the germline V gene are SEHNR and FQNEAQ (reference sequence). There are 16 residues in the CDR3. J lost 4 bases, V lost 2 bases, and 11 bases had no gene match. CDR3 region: CASSLIWSGGLYEQYF. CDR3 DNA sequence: TGTGCCAGCAGCTTAATTTGGTCAGGGGGTTTGTACGAGCAGTACTTC.

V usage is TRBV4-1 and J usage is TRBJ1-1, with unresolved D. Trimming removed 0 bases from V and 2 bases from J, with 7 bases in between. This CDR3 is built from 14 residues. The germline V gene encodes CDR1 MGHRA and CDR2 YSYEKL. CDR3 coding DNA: TGCGCCAGCAGCCAAGAACTAGTCAACACTGAAGCTTTCTTT. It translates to CASSQELVNTEAFF.

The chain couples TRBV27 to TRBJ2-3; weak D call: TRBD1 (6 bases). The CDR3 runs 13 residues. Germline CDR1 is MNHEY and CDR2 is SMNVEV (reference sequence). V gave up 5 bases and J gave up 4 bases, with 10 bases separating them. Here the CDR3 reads CASSRTGPDTQYF. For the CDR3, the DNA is TGTGCCAGCAGTCGTACAGGGCCAGATACGCAGTATTTT.

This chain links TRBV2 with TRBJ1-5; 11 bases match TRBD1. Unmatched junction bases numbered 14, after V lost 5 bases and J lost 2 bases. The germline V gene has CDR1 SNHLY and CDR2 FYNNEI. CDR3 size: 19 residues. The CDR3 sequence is CASSIQGQGALYGNQPQHF. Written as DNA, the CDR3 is TGTGCCAGCAGTATCCAAGGACAGGGGGCCCTCTATGGCAATCAGCCCCAGCATTTT.

The CDR3 loop reads CASSSGNEKLFF. Written as DNA, the CDR3 is TGTGCCAGCAGTTCGGGGAATGAAAAACTGTTTTTT. The chain is built from TRBV6-1 and TRBJ1-4; D call uncertain. The CDR3 contains 12 residues. The V end was cut by 5 bases, the J end by 5 bases, with 6 bases between. Germline loops: CDR1 MNHNS, CDR2 SASEGT.

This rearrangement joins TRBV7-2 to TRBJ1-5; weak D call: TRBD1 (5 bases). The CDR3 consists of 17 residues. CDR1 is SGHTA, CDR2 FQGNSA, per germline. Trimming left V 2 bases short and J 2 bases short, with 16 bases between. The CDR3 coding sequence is TGTGCCAGCAGCTTATCGGCAGGGAATGATGGCAATCAGCCCCAGCATTTT. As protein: CASSLSAGNDGNQPQHF.

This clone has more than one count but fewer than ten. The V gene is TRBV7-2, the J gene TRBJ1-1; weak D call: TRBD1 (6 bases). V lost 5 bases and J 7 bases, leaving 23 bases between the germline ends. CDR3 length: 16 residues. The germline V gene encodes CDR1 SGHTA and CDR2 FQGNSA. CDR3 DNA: TGTGCCAGCAGCCATCTGAATCCAGGGGCGATCGGTGAAGCTTTCTTT. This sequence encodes CASSHLNPGAIGEAFF.

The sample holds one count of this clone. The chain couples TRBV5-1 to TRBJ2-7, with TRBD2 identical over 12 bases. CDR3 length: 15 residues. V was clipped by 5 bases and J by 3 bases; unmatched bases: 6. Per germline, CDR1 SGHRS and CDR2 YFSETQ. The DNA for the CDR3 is TGCGCCAGCAGAACGACTAGCGGGAGTGGCTACGAGCAGTACTTC. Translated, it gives CASRTTSGSGYEQYF.